The entry that follows covers one T cell receptor beta chain sequence. Its target is unknown. This entry is derived from a study of OX40 agonist ivuxolimab in advanced cancers. The overall study: Partial responses occurred in three patients (one hepatocellular carcinoma, two cutaneous melanoma).

In germline, CDR1 is SGHTS, CDR2 YDEGEE. Germline trimming cut 2 bases from V and 3 bases from J; bases unmatched to any gene: 7. The CDR3 covers 15 residues. Study outcomes and limitations: Part of the nonresponder group also had normalized T-cell clonal expansion that was low. At doses 0.1 to 3.0 mg/kg, CD4+ and CD8+ clones expanded. The investigators did not determine what antigen specificity the expanded peripheral T cells had.

Only in-frame clones appear in the TCRdb table, and some are missing; sequencing was by immunoSEQ multiplex PCR. The sample has tens of thousands of clones; roughly 90% are singletons. This clonotype was obtained from an adult with an advanced solid tumor such as melanoma, head and neck, liver or kidney cancer. The chain couples TRBV5-8 to TRBJ2-7; 8 bases fit TRBD1. The sample consisted of CD4+ or CD8+ T cells sorted from blood, taken in a trial of the OX40 agonist ivuxolimab. The CDR3 loop is CASSLGTGFYYEQYF. The CDR3, as DNA: TGTGCCAGCAGCTTAGGGACAGGATTTTACTACGAGCAGTACTTC.